The 18 T cell receptor beta chains listed next were all sequenced from one sample in a study of blood T cell repertoires in COVID-19. Some clones are missing from TCRdb's copy, which holds only in-frame ones; the method was immunoSEQ multiplex PCR. The sample consists of fewer than 200,000 clones, about 80% of them appearing once. Sequencing was performed on peripheral blood. The receptors here all came from a woman in her thirties or forties with COVID-19, enrolled during active disease.

This clone occurred once. The chain uses TRBV19 and TRBJ2-7; TRBD2 aligns across 10 bases. The germline V gene has CDR1 LNHDA and CDR2 SQIVND (reference sequence). The CDR3 runs 14 residues. V lost 6 bases and J lost 2; bases outside the gene matches: 4. CDR3 loop: CASRRTSGTYEQYF. The CDR3 region has the DNA TGTGCCAGTAGAAGGACTAGCGGAACCTACGAGCAGTACTTC. Variable domain in full (rest from reference TRBV19 and TRBJ2-7): DGGITQSPKYLFRKEGQNVTLSCEQNLNHDAMYWYRQDPGQGLRLIYYSQIVNDFQKGDIAEGYSVSREKKESFPLTVTSAQKNPTAFYLCASRRTSGTYEQYFGPGTRLTVT.

This chain connects TRBV27 to TRBJ2-1, with TRBD2 matching 8 bases. V shed 5 bases, J shed 6 bases, and the junction held 9 bases outside the gene matches. The CDR3 sequence is 15 residues long. The V gene's germline CDR1 is MNHEY and CDR2 SMNVEV (reference sequence). CDR3 loop: CASSLSGSTGNEQFF. CDR3 DNA sequence: TGTGCCAGCAGTCTCAGCGGGAGTACCGGCAATGAGCAGTTCTTC.

The chain combines TRBV7-2 with TRBJ2-3; 14 bases are a match to TRBD2. V dropped 4 bases and J dropped 5; count of bases not matched to a gene: 5. Per germline, CDR1 SGHTA and CDR2 FQGNSA. CDR3 size: 16 residues. The CDR3 DNA sequence: TGTGCCAGCAGCTCCAGACTAGCGGGGGGGCGAGATACGCAGTATTTT. Translating it yields CASSSRLAGGRDTQYF.

This chain connects TRBV7-9 to TRBJ2-1; 11 nucleotides agree with TRBD2. Trimming removed 3 bases from V and 11 bases from J; junction bases left unmatched: 9. The CDR3 spans 15 residues. Germline V lookup: CDR1 SEHNR, CDR2 FQNEAQ (reference sequence). The CDR3 nucleotides are TGTGCCAGCAGCTTGCTTACTAGCGGGAGTGGGAAGCAGTTCTTC. The encoded protein is CASSLLTSGSGKQFF.

V gene TRBV7-8 combines with J gene TRBJ2-2; 9 bases match TRBD2. J lost 2 bases, V lost 11 bases, and 18 bases had no gene match. CDR3 size: 18 residues. The germline V gene encodes CDR1 SGHVS and CDR2 FQNEAQ. As DNA, the CDR3 is TGTGCCTCAACCCGACAAGCGGGGGGACTATCAAACACCGGGGAGCTGTTTTTT. It is translated as CASTRQAGGLSNTGELFF.

This chain connects TRBV23-1 to TRBJ2-7, with 8 bases fitting TRBD1. TRBV23-1 is labeled an ORF, and its function is uncertain. The CDR3 sequence is 16 residues long. V lost 6 bases to trimming and J lost 0 bases; unmatched junction nucleotides: 10. The CDR3 region is CASREKDRASSYEQYF. CDR3 nucleotide sequence: TGCGCCAGCAGGGAGAAGGACAGGGCGAGCTCCTACGAGCAGTACTTC.

This chain connects TRBV30 to TRBJ1-5; TRBD1 might be the D (5 bases). From germline, CDR1 is GTSNPN and CDR2 SVGIG (reference sequence). The CDR3 is 14 residues long. Trimming removed 2 bases at V and 1 base at J, with 9 bases between. The CDR3 region has the DNA TGTGCCTGGAGTCATCGGGGGAGCAATCAGCCCCAGCATTTT. Amino acid sequence: CAWSHRGSNQPQHF.

This clone was counted once. This chain joins TRBV19 and TRBJ2-3; D is ambiguous. The germline V gene encodes CDR1 LNHDA and CDR2 SQIVND (reference sequence). This CDR3 is built from 14 residues. Trimming took 2 bases from V and 2 from J, leaving 8 bases between them. This CDR3 is CASSISQVTDTQYF. The CDR3 coding sequence is TGTGCCAGTAGTATAAGCCAGGTCACAGATACGCAGTATTTT.

The chain carries TRBV2 and TRBJ2-1; 14 nucleotides line up with TRBD2. Germline CDR1 SNHLY, CDR2 FYNNEI. The CDR3 totals 17 residues. With V trimmed by 7 bases and J by 4 bases, 9 bases remained unmatched. Here the CDR3 reads CASTRSGLAGVYNEQFF. The CDR3 nucleotides read TGTGCCAGCACCCGATCGGGACTAGCGGGAGTGTACAATGAGCAGTTCTTC.

In its sample, this clone was seen a few times. V is TRBV7-9 and J is TRBJ2-1; a possible D gene is TRBD2 (6 bases). Trimming left V 1 base short and J 1 base short, with 8 bases between. The CDR3 extends over 15 amino acids. Germline V lookup: CDR1 SEHNR, CDR2 FQNEAQ (reference sequence). In DNA, the CDR3 is TGTGCCAGCAGCTTAGAAGGAGGGTCCTACAATGAGCAGTTCTTC. Its translation: CASSLEGGSYNEQFF.

A few counts support this clone. The chain combines TRBV30 with TRBJ1-1; D call uncertain. The CDR3 is 15 residues long. The ends were cut back, 0 bases at V and 4 bases at J, with 15 bases in the middle. The germline V gene has CDR1 GTSNPN and CDR2 SVGIG (reference sequence). For the CDR3, the DNA is TGTGCCTGGAGTGTTAATCTCAACCTAGCCACTGAAGCTTTCTTT. It translates to CAWSVNLNLATEAFF.

This clone appeared a few times. V usage is TRBV9 and J usage is TRBJ2-1, with a weak D call TRBD2 (5 bases). This CDR3 contains 14 residues. The germline V gene encodes CDR1 SGDLS and CDR2 YYNGEE. The ends were cut back, 4 bases at V and 9 bases at J, with 17 bases in the middle. The CDR3 DNA sequence: TGTGCCAGCAGCCCCGAGGTCGGGATTAGTGAGCAGTTCTTC. Protein sequence: CASSPEVGISEQFF. The variable domain in full, with the rest retrieved from reference TRBV9 and TRBJ2-1, is DSGVTQTPKHLITATGQRVTLRCSPRSGDLSVYWYQQSLDQGLQFLIQYYNGEERAKGNILERFSAQQFPDLHSELNLSSLELGDSALYFCASSPEVGISEQFFGPGTRLTVL.

This chain connects TRBV6-5 to TRBJ1-5; no clear D. V lost 4 bases and J 0 bases, leaving 4 bases between the germline ends. This CDR3 contains 13 residues. Germline CDR1 reads MNHEY; CDR2 reads SVGAGI. As DNA, the CDR3 is TGTGCCAGCAGTTTTAATAGCAATCAGCCCCAGCATTTT. It specifies CASSFNSNQPQHF.

This clone was detected once. This chain connects TRBV28 to TRBJ2-7; perhaps TRBD2 as D (6 bases). Trimming removed 6 bases from V and 4 bases from J, with 10 bases in between. The CDR3 sequence is 12 residues long. Germline loops: CDR1 MDHEN, CDR2 SYDVKM. The CDR3 region has the DNA TGTGCCAGCAGCCTTGCGGGATACGAGCAGTACTTC. The encoded protein is CASSLAGYEQYF. Full variable domain (rest looked up from reference TRBV28 and TRBJ2-7): DVKVTQSSRYLVKRTGEKVFLECVQDMDHENMFWYRQDPGLGLRLIYFSYDVKMKEKGDIPEGYSVSREKKERFSLILESASTNQTSMYLCASSLAGYEQYFGPGTRLTVT.

This clone was seen a few times. The chain combines TRBV3-1 (or the pseudogene TRBV3-2) with TRBJ1-2; TRBD1 aligns across 10 bases. CDR1 LGHDT and CDR2 YNNKEL come from the germline V gene (reference sequence). CDR3 length: 14 residues. Unmatched junction bases numbered 2, after V lost 1 base and J lost 6 bases. CDR3 loop: CASSQVGQGDGYTF. The CDR3, as DNA: TGTGCCAGCAGCCAAGTCGGACAGGGGGATGGCTACACCTTC.

This sequence joins TRBV7-3 and TRBJ2-5; 8 nucleotides align to TRBD2. The trim removed 5 bases at V and 4 bases at J, leaving 9 bases unmatched. This CDR3 region has 15 residues. Germline V CDR1 and CDR2: SGHTA, FQGTGA. This chain's CDR3 is CASSTGLVGRETQYF. The CDR3, as DNA: TGTGCCAGCAGCACGGGACTAGTGGGGCGAGAGACCCAGTACTTC.

This clone was recorded a few times. V is TRBV19 and J is TRBJ1-1; D might be TRBD1 (5 bases). Looked up from germline, CDR1 is LNHDA and CDR2 is SQIVND (reference sequence). This CDR3 is 13 amino acids long. Trimming cost V 2 bases and J 5 bases, with 9 bases left between them. CDR3 DNA sequence: TGTGCCAGTAGTATACAGGGCTGGACTGAAGCTTTCTTT. The encoded protein is CASSIQGWTEAFF.

The chain joins TRBV7-3 to TRBJ2-1, with 7 bases lining up with TRBD2. V lost 5 bases, J lost 7 bases, and 14 bases stayed unmatched. Looked up from germline, CDR1 is SGHTA and CDR2 is FQGTGA. CDR3 length: 16 residues. The CDR3 DNA is TGTGCCAGCAGCCGTCGTTCGGGACTACGGGGTAATGAGCAGTTCTTC. Translating it yields CASSRRSGLRGNEQFF.